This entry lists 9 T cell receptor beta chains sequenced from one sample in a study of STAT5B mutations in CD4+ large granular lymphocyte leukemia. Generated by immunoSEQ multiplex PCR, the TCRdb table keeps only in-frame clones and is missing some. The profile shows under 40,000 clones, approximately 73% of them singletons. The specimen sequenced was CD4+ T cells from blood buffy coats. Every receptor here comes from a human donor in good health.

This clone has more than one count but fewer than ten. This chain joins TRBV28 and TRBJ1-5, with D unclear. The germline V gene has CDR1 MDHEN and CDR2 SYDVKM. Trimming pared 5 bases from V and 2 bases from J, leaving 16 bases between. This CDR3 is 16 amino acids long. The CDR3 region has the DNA TGTGCCAGCAGTCCATGGGCCGGATGGGGCAATCAGCCCCAGCATTTT. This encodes CASSPWAGWGNQPQHF.

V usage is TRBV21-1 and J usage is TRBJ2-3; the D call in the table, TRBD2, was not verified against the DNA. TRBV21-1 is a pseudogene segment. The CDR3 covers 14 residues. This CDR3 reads CASSLGGNTDTQYF. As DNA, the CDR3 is TGTGCCAGCAGCCTCGGGGGGAACACAGATACGCAGTATTTT.

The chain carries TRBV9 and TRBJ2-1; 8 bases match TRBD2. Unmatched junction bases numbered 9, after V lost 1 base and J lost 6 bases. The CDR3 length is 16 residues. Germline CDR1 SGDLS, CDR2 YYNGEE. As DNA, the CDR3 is TGTGCCAGCAGCGTACGATCCAGCGGGAGTAGCAATGAGCAGTTCTTC. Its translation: CASSVRSSGSSNEQFF.

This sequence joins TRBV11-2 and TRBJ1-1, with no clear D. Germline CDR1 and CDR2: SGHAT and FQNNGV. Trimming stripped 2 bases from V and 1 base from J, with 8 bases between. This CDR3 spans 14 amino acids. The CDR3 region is CASSLFRQNTEAFF. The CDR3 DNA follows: TGTGCCAGCAGCTTATTCCGACAGAACACTGAAGCTTTCTTT.

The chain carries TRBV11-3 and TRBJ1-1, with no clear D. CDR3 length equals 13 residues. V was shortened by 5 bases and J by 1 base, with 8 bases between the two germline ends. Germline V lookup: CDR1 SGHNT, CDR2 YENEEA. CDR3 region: CASSLQENTEAFF. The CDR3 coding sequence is TGTGCCAGCAGCCTCCAGGAGAACACTGAAGCTTTCTTT.

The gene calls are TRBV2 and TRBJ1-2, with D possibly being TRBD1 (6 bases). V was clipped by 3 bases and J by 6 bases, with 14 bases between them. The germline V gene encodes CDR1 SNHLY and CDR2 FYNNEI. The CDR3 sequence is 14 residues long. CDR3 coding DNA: TGTGCCAGCAGTGATCTCAGGGGTTTAGATGGCTACACCTTC. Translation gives CASSDLRGLDGYTF.

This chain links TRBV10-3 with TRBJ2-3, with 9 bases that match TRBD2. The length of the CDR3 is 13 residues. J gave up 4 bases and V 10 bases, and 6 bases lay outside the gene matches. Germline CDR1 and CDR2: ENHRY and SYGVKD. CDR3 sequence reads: CATVAGEADTQYF. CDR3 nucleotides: TGTGCCACCGTAGCGGGAGAGGCAGATACGCAGTATTTT.

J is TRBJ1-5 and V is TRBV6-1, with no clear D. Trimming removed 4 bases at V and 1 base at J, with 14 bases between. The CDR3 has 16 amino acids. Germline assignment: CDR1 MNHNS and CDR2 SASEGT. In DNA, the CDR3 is TGTGCCAGCAGTGTCCGAGAAGGGAGGAGCAATCAGCCCCAGCATTTT. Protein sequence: CASSVREGRSNQPQHF.

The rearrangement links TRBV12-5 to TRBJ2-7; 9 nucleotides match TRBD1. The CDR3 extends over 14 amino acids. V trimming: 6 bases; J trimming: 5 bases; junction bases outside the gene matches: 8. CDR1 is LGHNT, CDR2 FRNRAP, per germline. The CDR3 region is CASGPRQGGHEQYF. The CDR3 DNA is TGTGCTAGTGGCCCTCGACAGGGGGGACACGAGCAGTACTTC.